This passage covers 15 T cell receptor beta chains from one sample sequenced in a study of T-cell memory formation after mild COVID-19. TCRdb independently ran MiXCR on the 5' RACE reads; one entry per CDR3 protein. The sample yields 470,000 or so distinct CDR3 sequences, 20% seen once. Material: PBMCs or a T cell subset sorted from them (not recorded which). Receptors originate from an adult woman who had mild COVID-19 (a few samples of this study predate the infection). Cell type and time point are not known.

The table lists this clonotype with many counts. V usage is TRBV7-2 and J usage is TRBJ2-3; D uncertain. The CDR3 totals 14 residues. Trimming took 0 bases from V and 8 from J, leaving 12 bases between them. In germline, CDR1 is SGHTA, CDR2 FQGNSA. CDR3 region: CASSLAVQFGTQYF. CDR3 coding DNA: TGTGCCAGCAGCTTAGCAGTCCAGTTCGGTACGCAGTATTTT.

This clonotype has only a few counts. CDR3 sequence (DNA): TGCGCCAGCAGCGTAGGGACAGGGAACTATGGCTACACCTTC. Its translation is CASSVGTGNYGYTF. The rearrangement joins TRBV5-1 to TRBJ1-2, with 9 bases aligning to TRBD1. This CDR3 is 14 amino acids long. In germline, CDR1 is SGHRS, CDR2 YFSETQ. The V and J ends lost 4 bases and 2 bases, in that order; junction bases with no gene match: 3.

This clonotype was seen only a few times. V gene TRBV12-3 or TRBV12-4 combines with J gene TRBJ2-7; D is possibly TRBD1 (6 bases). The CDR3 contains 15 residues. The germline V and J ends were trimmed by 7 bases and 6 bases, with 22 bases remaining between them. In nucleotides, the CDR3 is TGTGCCAGCAATGTCCTTGGGCAGGGGATCGGCGAGCAGTACTTC. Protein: CASNVLGQGIGEQYF.

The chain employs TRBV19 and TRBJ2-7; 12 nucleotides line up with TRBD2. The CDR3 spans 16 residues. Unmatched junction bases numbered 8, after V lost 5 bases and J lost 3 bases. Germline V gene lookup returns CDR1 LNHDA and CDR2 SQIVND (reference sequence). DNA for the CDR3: TGTGCCAGTAGTGCCCTGACTAGCGGGAGCGTCTACGAGCAGTACTTC. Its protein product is CASSALTSGSVYEQYF.

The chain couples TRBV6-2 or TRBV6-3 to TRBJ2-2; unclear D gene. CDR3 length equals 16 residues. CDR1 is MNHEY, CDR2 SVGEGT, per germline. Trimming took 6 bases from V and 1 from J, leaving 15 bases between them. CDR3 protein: CASRGSGYLNTGELFF. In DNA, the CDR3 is TGTGCCAGCAGAGGATCGGGCTACTTGAACACCGGGGAGCTGTTTTTT.

This CDR3 reads CASSQESAWDTDTQYF. Written as DNA, the CDR3 is TGTGCCAGCAGCCAAGAATCCGCTTGGGATACAGATACGCAGTATTTT. The V gene is TRBV3-1, the J gene TRBJ2-3; D not resolved. Germline V gene lookup returns CDR1 LGHDT and CDR2 YNNKEL (reference sequence). V lost 0 bases and J 3 bases, leaving 13 bases between the germline ends. The CDR3 sequence is 16 residues long.

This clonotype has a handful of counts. CDR3 loop: CATSERAGQYSELFF. The CDR3 DNA reads as TGTGCCACCAGTGAACGGGCGGGACAGTACTCCGAGCTGTTTTTT. The chain joins TRBV24-1 to TRBJ2-2, with a tentative D call TRBD1 (7 bases). This CDR3 has 15 residues. The ends were cut back, 4 bases at V and 11 bases at J, with 19 bases in the middle. CDR1 is KGHDR and CDR2 is SFDVKD in the germline V gene.

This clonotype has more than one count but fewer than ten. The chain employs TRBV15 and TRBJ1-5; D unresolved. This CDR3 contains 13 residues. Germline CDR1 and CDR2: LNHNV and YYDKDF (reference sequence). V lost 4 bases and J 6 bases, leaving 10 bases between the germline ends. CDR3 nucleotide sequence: TGTGCCACCAGCACCCCTGCTAGTCAGCCCCAGCATTTT. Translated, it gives CATSTPASQPQHF.

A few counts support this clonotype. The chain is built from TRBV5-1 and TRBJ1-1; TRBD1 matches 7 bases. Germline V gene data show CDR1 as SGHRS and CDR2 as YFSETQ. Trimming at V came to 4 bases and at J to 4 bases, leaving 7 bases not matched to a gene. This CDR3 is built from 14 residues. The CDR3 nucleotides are TGCGCCAGCAGCGCAGACAGGGCAAGCACTGAAGCTTTCTTT. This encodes CASSADRASTEAFF.

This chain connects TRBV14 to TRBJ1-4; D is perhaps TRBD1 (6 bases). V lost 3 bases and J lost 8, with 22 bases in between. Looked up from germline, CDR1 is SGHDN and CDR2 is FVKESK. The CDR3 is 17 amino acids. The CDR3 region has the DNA TGTGCCAGCAGCCACGAGGGGGTGATAGGCCGTAGCGAAAAACTGTTTTTT. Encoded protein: CASSHEGVIGRSEKLFF.

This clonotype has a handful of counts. This CDR3 reads CASSEFASGGFYEQYF. The CDR3 DNA follows: TGTGCCAGCAGTGAATTCGCTAGCGGGGGGTTCTACGAGCAGTACTTC. This chain links TRBV25-1 with TRBJ2-7; 11 bases fit TRBD2. J lost 3 bases, V lost 1 base, and 5 bases had no gene match. The CDR3 spans 16 residues. Looked up from germline, CDR1 is MGHDK and CDR2 is SYGVNS.

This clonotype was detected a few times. The CDR3 region has the DNA TGTGCCAGCAGCCCCGGGGCAGGCGTATCCGAAGCTTTCTTT. Encoded protein: CASSPGAGVSEAFF. The chain recombines TRBV9 with TRBJ1-1; a weak D match, TRBD1 (5 bases). The CDR3 contains 14 residues. Germline V gene lookup returns CDR1 SGDLS and CDR2 YYNGEE. V was cut by 4 bases and J by 8 bases, with 18 bases left in between.

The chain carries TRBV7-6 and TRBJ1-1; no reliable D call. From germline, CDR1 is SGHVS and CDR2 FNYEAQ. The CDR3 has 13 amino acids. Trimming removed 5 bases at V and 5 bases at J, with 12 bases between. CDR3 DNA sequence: TGTGCCAGCAGCCCCGAGGGTGAGACTGAAGCTTTCTTT. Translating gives CASSPEGETEAFF.

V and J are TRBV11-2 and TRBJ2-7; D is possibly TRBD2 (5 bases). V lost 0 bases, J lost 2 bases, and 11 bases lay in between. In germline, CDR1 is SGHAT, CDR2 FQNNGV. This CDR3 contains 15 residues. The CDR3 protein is CASSLDPEATYEQYF. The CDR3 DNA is TGTGCCAGCAGCTTAGATCCGGAGGCTACCTACGAGCAGTACTTC.

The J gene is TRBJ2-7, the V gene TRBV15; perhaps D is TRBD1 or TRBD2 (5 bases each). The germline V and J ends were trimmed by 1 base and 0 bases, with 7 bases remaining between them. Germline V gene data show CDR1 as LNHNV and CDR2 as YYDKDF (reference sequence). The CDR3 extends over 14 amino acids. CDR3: CATSRGGTSYEQYF. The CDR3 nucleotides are TGTGCCACCAGCAGAGGAGGGACCTCCTACGAGCAGTACTTC. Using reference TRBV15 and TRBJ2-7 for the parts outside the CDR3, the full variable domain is DAMVIQNPRYQVTQFGKPVTLSCSQTLNHNVMYWYQQKSSQAPKLLFHYYDKDFNNEADTPDNFQSRRPNTSFCFLDIRSPGLGDTAMYLCATSRGGTSYEQYFGPGTRLTVT.